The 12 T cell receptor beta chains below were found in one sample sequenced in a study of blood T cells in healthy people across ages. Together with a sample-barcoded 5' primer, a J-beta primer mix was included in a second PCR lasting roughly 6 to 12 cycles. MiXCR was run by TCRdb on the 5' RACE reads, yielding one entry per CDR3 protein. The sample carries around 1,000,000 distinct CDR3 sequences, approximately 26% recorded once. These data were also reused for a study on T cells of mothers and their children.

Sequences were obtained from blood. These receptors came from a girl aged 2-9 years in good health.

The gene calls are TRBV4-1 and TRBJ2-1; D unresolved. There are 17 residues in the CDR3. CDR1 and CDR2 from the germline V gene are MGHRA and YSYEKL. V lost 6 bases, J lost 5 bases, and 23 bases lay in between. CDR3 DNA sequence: TGCGCCAGCAGTCCTGTGCTGGCCGGAGACCCCAACAATGAGCAGTTCTTC. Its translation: CASSPVLAGDPNNEQFF.

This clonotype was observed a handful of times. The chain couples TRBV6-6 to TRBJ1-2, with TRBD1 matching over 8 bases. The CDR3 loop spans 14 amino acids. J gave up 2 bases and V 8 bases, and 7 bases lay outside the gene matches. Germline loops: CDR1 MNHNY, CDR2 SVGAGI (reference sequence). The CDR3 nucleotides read TGTGCCAGCCCTGGACAGGGAGGGAACTATGGCTACACCTTC. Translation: CASPGQGGNYGYTF.

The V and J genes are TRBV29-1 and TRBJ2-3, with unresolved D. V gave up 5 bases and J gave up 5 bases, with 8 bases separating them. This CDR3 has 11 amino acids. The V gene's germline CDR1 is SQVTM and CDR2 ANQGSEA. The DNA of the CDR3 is TGCAGCGTTCCTTGGGGAGATACGCAGTATTTT. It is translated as CSVPWGDTQYF.

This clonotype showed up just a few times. The CDR3 sequence is CASSQDRQRNEKLFF. CDR3 nucleotide sequence: TGTGCCAGCAGCCAAGATCGACAGCGGAATGAAAAACTGTTTTTT. V usage is TRBV3-1 and J usage is TRBJ1-4, with D perhaps matching TRBD1 (5 bases). Germline-derived CDR1 and CDR2 are LGHDT and YNNKEL (reference sequence). This CDR3 has 15 amino acids. The V gene lost 0 bases and the J gene lost 5 bases, with 10 bases spanning the gap.

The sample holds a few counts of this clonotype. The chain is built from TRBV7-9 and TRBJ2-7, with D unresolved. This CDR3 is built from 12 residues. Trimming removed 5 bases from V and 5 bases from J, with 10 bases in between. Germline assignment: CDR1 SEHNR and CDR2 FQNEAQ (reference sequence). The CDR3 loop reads CASSPHPHEQYF. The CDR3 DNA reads TGTGCCAGCAGCCCCCATCCTCACGAGCAGTACTTC.

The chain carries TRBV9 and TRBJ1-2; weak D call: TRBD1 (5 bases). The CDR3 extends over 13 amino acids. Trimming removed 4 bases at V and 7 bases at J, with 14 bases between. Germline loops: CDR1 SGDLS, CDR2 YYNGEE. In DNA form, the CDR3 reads TGTGCCAGCAGCACGAAAGGGGTAGGTGGCTACACCTTC. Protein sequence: CASSTKGVGGYTF.

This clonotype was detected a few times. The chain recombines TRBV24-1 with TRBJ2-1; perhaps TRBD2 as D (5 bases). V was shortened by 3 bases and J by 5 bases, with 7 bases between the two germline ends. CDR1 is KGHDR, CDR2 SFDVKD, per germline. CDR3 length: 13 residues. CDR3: CATSDGSDNEQFF. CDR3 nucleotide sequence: TGTGCCACCAGTGATGGGAGTGACAATGAGCAGTTCTTC.

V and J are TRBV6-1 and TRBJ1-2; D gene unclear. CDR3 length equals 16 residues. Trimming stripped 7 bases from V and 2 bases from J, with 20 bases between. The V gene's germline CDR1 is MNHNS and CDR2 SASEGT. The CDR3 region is CASTPAGRRRNYGYTF. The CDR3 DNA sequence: TGTGCCAGCACTCCGGCGGGCAGGAGGAGAAACTATGGCTACACCTTC.

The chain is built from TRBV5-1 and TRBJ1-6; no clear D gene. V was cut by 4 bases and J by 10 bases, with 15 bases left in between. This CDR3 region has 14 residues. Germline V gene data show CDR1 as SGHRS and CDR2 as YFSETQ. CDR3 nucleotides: TGCGCCAGCAGCGACTTAGGGATGGAGTCACCCCTCCACTTT. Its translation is CASSDLGMESPLHF. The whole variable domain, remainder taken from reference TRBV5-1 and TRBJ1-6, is KAGVTQTPRYLIKTRGQQVTLSCSPISGHRSVSWYQQTPGQGLQFLFEYFSETQRNKGNFPGRFSGRQFSNSRSEMNVSTLELGDSALYLCASSDLGMESPLHFGNGTRLTVT.

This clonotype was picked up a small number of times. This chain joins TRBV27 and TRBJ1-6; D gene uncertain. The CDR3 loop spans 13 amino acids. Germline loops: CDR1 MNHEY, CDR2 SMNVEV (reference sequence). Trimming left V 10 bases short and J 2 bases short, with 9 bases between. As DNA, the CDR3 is TGTGCCATCGGGTTCACCTATAATTCACCCCTCCACTTT. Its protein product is CAIGFTYNSPLHF.

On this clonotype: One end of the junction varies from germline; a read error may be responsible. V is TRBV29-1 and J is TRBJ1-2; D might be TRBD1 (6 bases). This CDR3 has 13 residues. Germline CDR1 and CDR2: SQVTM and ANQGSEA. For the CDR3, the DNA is TGCAGCGTCGAGGAGACAGGCCCCTATGGCTACCCCTTC. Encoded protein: CSVEETGPYGYPF. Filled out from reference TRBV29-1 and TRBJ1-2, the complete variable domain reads SAVISQKPSRDICQRGTSLTIQCQVDSQVTMMFWYRQQPGQSLTLIATANQGSEATYESGFVIDKFPISRPNLTFSTLTVSNMSPEDSSIYLCSVEETGPYGYPFGSGTRLTVV.

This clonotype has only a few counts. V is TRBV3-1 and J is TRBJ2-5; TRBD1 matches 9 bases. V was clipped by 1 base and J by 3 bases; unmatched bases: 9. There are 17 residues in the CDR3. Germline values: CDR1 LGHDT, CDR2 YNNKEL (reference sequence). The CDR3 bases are TGTGCCAGCAGCCAAGGGGCTCAACAGGGGGCTGAAGAGACCCAGTACTTC. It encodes CASSQGAQQGAEETQYF.